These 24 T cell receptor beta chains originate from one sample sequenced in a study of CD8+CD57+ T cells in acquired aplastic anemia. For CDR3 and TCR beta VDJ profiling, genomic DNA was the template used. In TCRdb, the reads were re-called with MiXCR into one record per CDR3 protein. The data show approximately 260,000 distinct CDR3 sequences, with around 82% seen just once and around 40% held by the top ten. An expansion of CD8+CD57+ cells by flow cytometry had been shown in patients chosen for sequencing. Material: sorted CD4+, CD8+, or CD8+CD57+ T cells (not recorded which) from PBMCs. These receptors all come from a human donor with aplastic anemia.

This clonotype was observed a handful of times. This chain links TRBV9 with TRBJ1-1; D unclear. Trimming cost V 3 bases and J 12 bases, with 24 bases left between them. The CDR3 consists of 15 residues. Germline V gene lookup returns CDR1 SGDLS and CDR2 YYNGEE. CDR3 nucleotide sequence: TGTGCCAGCAGCGCACTAGGTCTTCCAGATACGCAGTCTTTCTTT. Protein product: CASSALGLPDTQSFF.

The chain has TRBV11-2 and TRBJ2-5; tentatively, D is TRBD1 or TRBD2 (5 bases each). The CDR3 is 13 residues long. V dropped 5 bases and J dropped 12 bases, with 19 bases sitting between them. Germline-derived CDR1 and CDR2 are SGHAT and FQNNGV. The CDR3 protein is CASSNGPRETEYF. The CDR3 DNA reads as TGTGCCAGCAGCAATGGTCCTAGGGAGACAGAGTACTTC.

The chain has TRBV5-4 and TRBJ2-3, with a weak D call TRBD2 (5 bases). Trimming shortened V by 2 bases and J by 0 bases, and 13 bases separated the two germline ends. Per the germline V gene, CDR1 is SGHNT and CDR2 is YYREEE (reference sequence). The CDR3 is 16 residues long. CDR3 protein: CASSFTRRTSTDTQYF. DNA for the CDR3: TGTGCCAGCAGCTTTACTAGGCGAACTAGCACAGATACGCAGTATTTT.

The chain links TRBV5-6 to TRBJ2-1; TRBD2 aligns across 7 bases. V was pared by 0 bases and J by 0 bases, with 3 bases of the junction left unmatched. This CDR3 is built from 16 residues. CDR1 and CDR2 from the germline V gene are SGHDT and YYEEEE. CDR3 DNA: TGTGCCAGCAGCTTGGGGGGGGGAAACTCCTACAATGAGCAGTTCTTC. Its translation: CASSLGGGNSYNEQFF.

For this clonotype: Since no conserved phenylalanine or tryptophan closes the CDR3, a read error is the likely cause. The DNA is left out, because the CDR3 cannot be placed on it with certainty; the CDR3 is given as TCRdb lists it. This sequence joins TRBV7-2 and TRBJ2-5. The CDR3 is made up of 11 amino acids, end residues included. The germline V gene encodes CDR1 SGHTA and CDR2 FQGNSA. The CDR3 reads CASSIGETHDV.

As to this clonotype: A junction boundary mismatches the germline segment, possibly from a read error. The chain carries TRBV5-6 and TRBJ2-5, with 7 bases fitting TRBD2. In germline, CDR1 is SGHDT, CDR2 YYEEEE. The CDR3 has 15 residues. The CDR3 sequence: CASSLGRAWGETQYF. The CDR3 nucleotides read TGTGCCAGCAGTTTGGGGAGGGCTTGGGGAGAGACCCAGTACTTC.

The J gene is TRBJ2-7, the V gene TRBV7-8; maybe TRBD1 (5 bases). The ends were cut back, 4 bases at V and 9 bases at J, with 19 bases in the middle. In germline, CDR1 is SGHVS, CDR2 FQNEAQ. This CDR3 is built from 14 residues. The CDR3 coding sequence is TGTGCCAGCAGCTACGCGCAGGGTCACTACACGCAGTACTTC. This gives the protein CASSYAQGHYTQYF.

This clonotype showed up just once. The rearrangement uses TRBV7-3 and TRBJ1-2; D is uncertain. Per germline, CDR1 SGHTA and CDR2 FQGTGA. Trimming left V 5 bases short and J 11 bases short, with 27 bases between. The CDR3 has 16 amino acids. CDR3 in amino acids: CASSMTSGSADTQYTF. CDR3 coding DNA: TGTGCCAGCAGCATGACTAGCGGGAGCGCAGATACGCAGTACACCTTC.

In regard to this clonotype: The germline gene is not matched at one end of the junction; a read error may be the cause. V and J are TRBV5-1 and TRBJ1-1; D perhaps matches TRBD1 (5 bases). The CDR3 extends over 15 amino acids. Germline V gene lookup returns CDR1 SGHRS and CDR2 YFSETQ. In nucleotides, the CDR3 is TGCGCCAGCAGCTTGAGTGAAATGTTGGGGACTGAAGCCTTCTTT. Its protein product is CASSLSEMLGTEAFF.

This chain's CDR3 is CASSDGGMDTQFF. CDR3 coding DNA: TGTGCCAGCAGTGATGGGGGGATGGATACCCAGTTCTTC. This chain connects TRBV7-2 to TRBJ2-1, with D perhaps matching TRBD2 (6 bases). CDR3 size: 13 residues. Germline CDR1 reads SGHTA; CDR2 reads FQGNSA. The V end lost 6 bases, the J end lost 13 bases, and 19 bases lay between the germline ends.

As DNA, the CDR3 is TGCGCCAGCAGCCCGGGACTAGCGGACACCTCCTACGAGCAGTACGTC. It encodes CASSPGLADTSYEQYV. The J gene is TRBJ2-7, the V gene TRBV5-1; 11 nucleotides align to TRBD2. Germline CDR1 reads SGHRS; CDR2 reads YFSETQ. V lost 4 bases, J lost 0 bases, and 6 bases stayed unmatched. The CDR3 sequence is 16 residues long.

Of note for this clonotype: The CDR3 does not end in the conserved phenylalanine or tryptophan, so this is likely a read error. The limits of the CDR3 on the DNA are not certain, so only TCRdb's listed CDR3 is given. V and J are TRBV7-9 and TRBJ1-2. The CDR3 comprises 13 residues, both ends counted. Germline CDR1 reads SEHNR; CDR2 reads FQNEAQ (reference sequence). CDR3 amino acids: CASSYQSGGGSDE.

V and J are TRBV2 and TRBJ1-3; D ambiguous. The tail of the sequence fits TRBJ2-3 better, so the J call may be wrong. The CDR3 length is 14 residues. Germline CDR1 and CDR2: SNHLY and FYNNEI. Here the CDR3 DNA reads TGTGCCGCCGGCCCCGCGGCTAGTACAGATACGCAGTATTTT. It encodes CAAGPAASTDTQYF.

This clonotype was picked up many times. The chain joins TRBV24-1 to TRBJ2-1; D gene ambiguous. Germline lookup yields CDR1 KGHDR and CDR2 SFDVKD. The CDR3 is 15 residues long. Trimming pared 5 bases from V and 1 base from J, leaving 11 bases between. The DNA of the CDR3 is TGTGCCACCAGTGGCCCGGGTGGATCCTACAATGAGCAGTTCTTC. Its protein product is CATSGPGGSYNEQFF.

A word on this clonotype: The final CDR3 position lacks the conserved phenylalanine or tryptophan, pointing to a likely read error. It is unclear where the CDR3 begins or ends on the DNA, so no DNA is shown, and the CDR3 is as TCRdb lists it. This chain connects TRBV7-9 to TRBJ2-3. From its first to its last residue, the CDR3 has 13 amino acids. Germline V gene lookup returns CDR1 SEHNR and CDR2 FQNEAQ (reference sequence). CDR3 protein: CASRVEVYEQLFG.

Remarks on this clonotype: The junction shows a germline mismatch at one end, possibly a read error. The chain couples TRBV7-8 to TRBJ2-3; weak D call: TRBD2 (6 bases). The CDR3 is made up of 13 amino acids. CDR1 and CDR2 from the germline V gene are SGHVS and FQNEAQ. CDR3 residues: CASGVGGADAQYF. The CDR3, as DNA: TGTGCCAGCGGGGTCGGGGGAGCAGATGCGCAGTATTTT.

CDR3 sequence (DNA): TGTGCCAGCAGTATATATGCAGGGAACACTGAAGCTTTCTTT. Residues: CASSIYAGNTEAFF. This chain uses TRBV27 with TRBJ1-1, with D uncertain. Germline CDR1 is MNHEY and CDR2 is SMNVEV (reference sequence). This CDR3 is 14 amino acids long. V lost 5 bases to trimming and J lost 1 base, with 11 bases between them.

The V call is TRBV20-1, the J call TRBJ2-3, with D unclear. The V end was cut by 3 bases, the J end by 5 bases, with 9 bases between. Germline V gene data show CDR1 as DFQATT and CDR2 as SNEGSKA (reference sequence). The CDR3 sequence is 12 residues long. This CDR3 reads CSASEGLDTQYF. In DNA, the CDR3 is TGCAGTGCTAGTGAAGGGTTAGATACGCAGTATTTT.

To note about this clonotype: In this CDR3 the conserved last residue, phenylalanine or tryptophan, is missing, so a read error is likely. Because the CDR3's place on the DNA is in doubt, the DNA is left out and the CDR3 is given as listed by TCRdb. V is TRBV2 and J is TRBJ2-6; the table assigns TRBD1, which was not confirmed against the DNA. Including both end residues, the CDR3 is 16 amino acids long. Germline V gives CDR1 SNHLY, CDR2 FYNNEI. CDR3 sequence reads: CASSDGGSHGPIFGPG.

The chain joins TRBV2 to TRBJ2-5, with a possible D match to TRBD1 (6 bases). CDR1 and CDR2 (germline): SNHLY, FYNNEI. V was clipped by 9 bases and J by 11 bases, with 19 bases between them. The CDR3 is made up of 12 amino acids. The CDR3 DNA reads TGTGCCAGACAGGGTGGTAGGGAGAATCAGTACTTC. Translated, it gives CARQGGRENQYF.

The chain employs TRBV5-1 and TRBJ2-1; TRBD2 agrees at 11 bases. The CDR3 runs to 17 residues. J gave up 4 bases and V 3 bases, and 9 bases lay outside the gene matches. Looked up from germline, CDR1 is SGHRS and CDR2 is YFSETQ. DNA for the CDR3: TGCGCCAGCAGCTATACCGGGACTAGCGGTGTGTACAATGAGCAGTTCTTC. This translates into CASSYTGTSGVYNEQFF.

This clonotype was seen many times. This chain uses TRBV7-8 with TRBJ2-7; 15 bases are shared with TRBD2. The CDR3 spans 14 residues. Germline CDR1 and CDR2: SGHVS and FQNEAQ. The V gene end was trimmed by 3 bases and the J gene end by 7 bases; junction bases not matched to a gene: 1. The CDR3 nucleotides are TGTGCCAGCAGCTTCGGACTAGCGGGAGGGGAGCAGTACGTC. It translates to CASSFGLAGGEQYV.

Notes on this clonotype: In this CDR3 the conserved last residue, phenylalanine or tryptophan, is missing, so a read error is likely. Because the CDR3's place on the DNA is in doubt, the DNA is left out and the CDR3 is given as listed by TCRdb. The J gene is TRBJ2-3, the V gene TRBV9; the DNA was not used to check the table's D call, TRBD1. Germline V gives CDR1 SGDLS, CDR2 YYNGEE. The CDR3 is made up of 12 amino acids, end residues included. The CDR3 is CASSVRDRGLDY.

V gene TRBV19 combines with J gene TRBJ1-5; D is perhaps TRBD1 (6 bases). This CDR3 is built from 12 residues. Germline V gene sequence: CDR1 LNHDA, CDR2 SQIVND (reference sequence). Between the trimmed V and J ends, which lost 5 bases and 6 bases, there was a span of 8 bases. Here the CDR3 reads CASSEGGQPQHF. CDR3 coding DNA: TGTGCCAGTAGTGAGGGGGGTCAGCCCCAGCATTTT.